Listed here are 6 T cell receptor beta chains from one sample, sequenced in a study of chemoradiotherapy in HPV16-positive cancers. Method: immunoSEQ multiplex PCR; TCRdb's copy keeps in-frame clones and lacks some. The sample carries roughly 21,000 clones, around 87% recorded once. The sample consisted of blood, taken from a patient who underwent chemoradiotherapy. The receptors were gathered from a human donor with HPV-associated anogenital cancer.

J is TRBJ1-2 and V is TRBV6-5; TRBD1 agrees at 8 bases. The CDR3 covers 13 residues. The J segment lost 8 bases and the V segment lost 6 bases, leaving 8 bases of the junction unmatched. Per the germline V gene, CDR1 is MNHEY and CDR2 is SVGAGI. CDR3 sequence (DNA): TGTGCCAGCAGAAAGGACAGGGCGGCGGGCTACACCTTC. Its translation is CASRKDRAAGYTF.

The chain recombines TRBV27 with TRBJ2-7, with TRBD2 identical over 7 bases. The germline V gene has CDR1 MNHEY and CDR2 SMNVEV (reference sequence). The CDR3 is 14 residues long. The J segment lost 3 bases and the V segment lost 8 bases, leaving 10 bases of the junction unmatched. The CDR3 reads CASGPLGEGYEQYF. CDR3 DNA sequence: TGTGCCAGCGGCCCTTTGGGGGAGGGCTACGAGCAGTACTTC.

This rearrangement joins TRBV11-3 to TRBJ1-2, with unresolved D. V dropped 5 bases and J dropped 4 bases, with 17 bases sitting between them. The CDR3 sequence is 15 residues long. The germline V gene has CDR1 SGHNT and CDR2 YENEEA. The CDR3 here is CASSPGRFDPYGYTF. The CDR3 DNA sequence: TGTGCCAGCAGCCCGGGTAGGTTCGACCCCTATGGCTACACCTTC.

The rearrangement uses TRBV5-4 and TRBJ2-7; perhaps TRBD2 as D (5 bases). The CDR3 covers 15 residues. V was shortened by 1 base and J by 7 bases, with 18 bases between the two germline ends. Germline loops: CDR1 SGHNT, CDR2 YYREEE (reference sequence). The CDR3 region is CASSLNGLRIEEQYF. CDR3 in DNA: TGTGCCAGCAGCTTGAACGGACTCCGGATCGAGGAGCAGTACTTC.

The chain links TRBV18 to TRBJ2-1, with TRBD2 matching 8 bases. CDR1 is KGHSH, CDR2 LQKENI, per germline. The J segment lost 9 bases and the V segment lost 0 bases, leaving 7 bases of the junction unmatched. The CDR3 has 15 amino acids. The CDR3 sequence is CASSPPELSGVEQFF. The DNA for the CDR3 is TGTGCCAGCTCACCACCAGAACTTAGCGGGGTTGAGCAGTTCTTC.

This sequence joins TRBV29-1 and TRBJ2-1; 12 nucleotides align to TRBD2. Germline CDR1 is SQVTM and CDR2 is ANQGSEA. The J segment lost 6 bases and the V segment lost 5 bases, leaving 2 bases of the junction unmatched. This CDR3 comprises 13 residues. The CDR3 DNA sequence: TGCAGCGTTCTAGCGGGAGGGTTCAATGAGCAGTTCTTC. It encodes CSVLAGGFNEQFF.